This T cell receptor (beta chain) was found in a study of T cell repertoires in ileal Crohn's disease. Study-wide context: The M6 sample came from neoterminal ileum during colonoscopy after surgery.

This clone was recorded once. The method was immunoSEQ multiplex PCR; TCRdb's version includes in-frame clones alone and lacks a portion of them. Here the sample spans about 9,400 clones, roughly 80% being singletons. After removal of 2 bases from V and 6 bases from J, the junction contained 11 bases not matched to a gene. The CDR3 totals 16 residues. CDR1 is MNHEY and CDR2 is SVGAGI in the germline V gene. Time point denoted: neoterminal ileum biopsy at postoperative endoscopy, about 6 months after surgery. The source of this sequence is an adult with Crohn's disease. The sequencing sample was made of ileal tissue. The genes are TRBV6-5 and TRBJ2-7; 9 bases align to TRBD2. Here the CDR3 DNA reads TGTGCCAGCAGTTACGGTGTCAGCGGGGGGCCCCGCGAGCAGTACTTC. Protein: CASSYGVSGGPREQYF.